Shown below are 25 T cell receptor beta chains from a single sample sequenced in a study of shared clonotypes between healthy human individuals. The protocol was immunoSEQ multiplex PCR, while the TCRdb copy is restricted to in-frame clones and leaves out a portion. This table holds 2 million to 2.5 million clones, more than 85% found once. Material for sequencing was naive CD4+ T cells from PBMCs. Documented subset: CD45RA+ positively selected. The receptors shown here come from a man in his late teens or twenties in good health. Some clones in this sample may be carry-over from other donors' samples.

Only one count was recorded for this clone. The chain recombines TRBV5-1 with TRBJ2-7; tentatively, D is TRBD1 (5 bases). The CDR3 extends over 14 amino acids. Trimming left V 4 bases short and J 0 bases short, with 11 bases between. Germline CDR1 and CDR2: SGHRS and YFSETQ. In DNA, the CDR3 is TGCGCCAGCAGCCCAGGACACCCCTCCTACGAGCAGTACTTC. It is translated as CASSPGHPSYEQYF.

Note on this clone: Other DNA sequences of this sample code for an identical CDR3. The CDR3 DNA is TGTGCCAGCTCACCAAGGGACAGGGCCAATGAGCAGTTCTTC. This codes for CASSPRDRANEQFF. V gene TRBV18 combines with J gene TRBJ2-1; 9 nucleotides agree with TRBD1. V trimming: 2 bases; J trimming: 6 bases; junction bases outside the gene matches: 2. Germline CDR1 and CDR2: KGHSH and LQKENI. There are 14 residues in the CDR3.

V is TRBV27 and J is TRBJ1-1, with D uncertain. V lost 6 bases, J lost 4 bases, and 15 bases lay in between. CDR1 and CDR2 from the germline V gene are MNHEY and SMNVEV (reference sequence). The CDR3 is 14 amino acids. CDR3 sequence (DNA): TGTGCCAGCAGGCCTTGGGGTACGTCCACTGAAGCTTTCTTT. This codes for CASRPWGTSTEAFF.

To note about this clone: This same CDR3 is encoded by further DNA sequences in the sample. The J gene is TRBJ2-2, the V gene TRBV6-5; tentatively, D is TRBD1 (5 bases). V dropped 6 bases and J dropped 4 bases, with 12 bases sitting between them. Germline V lookup: CDR1 MNHEY, CDR2 SVGAGI. The CDR3 is 14 residues long. The CDR3 nucleotides are TGTGCCAGCAGGCCCGACAGATTCACCGGGGAGCTGTTTTTT. It is translated as CASRPDRFTGELFF.

The gene calls are TRBV5-1 and TRBJ1-2; D not resolved. The CDR3 spans 15 residues. The V end was cut by 2 bases, the J end by 0 bases, with 11 bases between. CDR1 SGHRS and CDR2 YFSETQ come from the germline V gene. The CDR3 region is CASSFEGTANYGYTF. The CDR3 coding sequence is TGCGCCAGCAGCTTCGAGGGCACTGCTAACTATGGCTACACCTTC.

This chain connects TRBV9 to TRBJ1-5; maybe TRBD1 (5 bases). The length of the CDR3 is 14 residues. Germline V lookup: CDR1 SGDLS, CDR2 YYNGEE. V lost 3 bases, J lost 9 bases, and 16 bases lay in between. CDR3: CASSAGTVVGPQHF. CDR3 coding DNA: TGTGCCAGCAGCGCAGGGACGGTGGTGGGGCCCCAGCATTTT.

The gene calls are TRBV7-2 and TRBJ2-7; 10 bases match TRBD2. This CDR3 spans 17 amino acids. V shed 3 bases, J shed 2 bases, and the junction held 10 bases outside the gene matches. In germline, CDR1 is SGHTA, CDR2 FQGNSA. The CDR3, as DNA: TGTGCCAGCAGCTTCCGGATAGCGGGAGGAATCCCCTACGAGCAGTACTTC. Protein product: CASSFRIAGGIPYEQYF.

The V gene is TRBV6-1, the J gene TRBJ2-7; D gene ambiguous. Germline CDR1 reads MNHNS; CDR2 reads SASEGT. V dropped 2 bases and J dropped 2 bases, with 7 bases sitting between them. The CDR3 extends over 13 amino acids. The CDR3 sequence: CASSEPQTYEQYF. CDR3 nucleotides: TGTGCCAGCAGTGAACCTCAAACCTACGAGCAGTACTTC.

The gene calls are TRBV5-1 and TRBJ2-1; 7 nucleotides align to TRBD1. This CDR3 comprises 17 residues. The V and J ends lost 0 bases and 0 bases, in that order; junction bases with no gene match: 6. Germline V CDR1 and CDR2: SGHRS, YFSETQ. Here the CDR3 reads CASSLVGTASSYNEQFF. The CDR3 DNA reads as TGCGCCAGCAGCTTGGTCGGGACAGCAAGCTCCTACAATGAGCAGTTCTTC.

The chain has TRBV10-3 and TRBJ2-3; D is possibly TRBD1 or TRBD2 (5 bases each). This CDR3 has 13 amino acids. Trimming shortened V by 7 bases and J by 3 bases, and 11 bases separated the two germline ends. Germline assignment: CDR1 ENHRY and CDR2 SYGVKD. This CDR3 reads CAITGTTTDTQYF. CDR3 in DNA: TGTGCCATCACCGGGACCACGACAGATACGCAGTATTTT.

V is TRBV9 and J is TRBJ2-5, with D perhaps matching TRBD2 (5 bases). Between the trimmed V and J ends, which lost 3 bases and 4 bases, there was a span of 22 bases. The germline V gene encodes CDR1 SGDLS and CDR2 YYNGEE. The length of the CDR3 is 17 residues. As DNA, the CDR3 is TGTGCCAGCAGCGCAGGAGGCTCAGGAACCCTAGGAGAGACCCAGTACTTC. Its translation is CASSAGGSGTLGETQYF.

This clone has only a few counts. The chain recombines TRBV12-5 with TRBJ2-7; D is possibly TRBD2 (5 bases). From germline, CDR1 is LGHNT and CDR2 FRNRAP. The CDR3 is 12 residues long. The V end was cut by 7 bases, the J end by 3 bases, with 10 bases between. For the CDR3, the DNA is TGTGCTAGTGCCCGGGATAACTACGAGCAGTACTTC. It codes for CASARDNYEQYF.

This chain uses TRBV29-1 with TRBJ1-5; maybe TRBD1 (5 bases). Deletions cut 4 bases from V and 7 bases from J, with 14 bases between. Germline CDR1 reads SQVTM; CDR2 reads ANQGSEA. The CDR3 has 13 residues. The CDR3 DNA follows: TGCAGCGTTGTGGGGGAGATGGGGCAGCCCCAGCATTTT. It specifies CSVVGEMGQPQHF.

CDR3 bases: TGTGCCATCAGTGCCCCCGGGAACATTCAGTACTTC. It encodes CAISAPGNIQYF. This chain joins TRBV10-3 and TRBJ2-4, with D uncertain. Germline V gene data show CDR1 as ENHRY and CDR2 as SYGVKD. The length of the CDR3 is 12 residues. V was shortened by 4 bases and J by 7 bases, with 8 bases between the two germline ends.

This clone has a single count. The gene calls are TRBV29-1 and TRBJ2-7, with D hard to call. The V and J ends lost 7 bases and 2 bases respectively, with 12 bases between them. This CDR3 is 12 amino acids long. Germline V lookup: CDR1 SQVTM, CDR2 ANQGSEA. The CDR3 nucleotides read TGCAGCGCCCGTGGCGTAACCTACGAGCAGTACTTC. It translates to CSARGVTYEQYF.

The J gene is TRBJ1-4, the V gene TRBV15, with 8 nucleotides matching TRBD1. Germline lookup yields CDR1 LNHNV and CDR2 YYDKDF (reference sequence). The CDR3 covers 17 residues. Losses at the gene ends were 2 bases for V and 4 bases for J; bases not matched to a gene: 9. Here the CDR3 reads CATSRKRQGFGNEKLFF. In nucleotides, the CDR3 is TGTGCCACCAGCAGAAAACGACAGGGGTTTGGTAATGAAAAACTGTTTTTT. Full variable domain (remainder filled in from reference TRBV15 and TRBJ1-4): DAMVIQNPRYQVTQFGKPVTLSCSQTLNHNVMYWYQQKSSQAPKLLFHYYDKDFNNEADTPDNFQSRRPNTSFCFLDIRSPGLGDTAMYLCATSRKRQGFGNEKLFFGSGTQLSVL.

A remark on this clone: Other nucleotide sequences from this sample produce the same CDR3. The chain carries TRBV9 and TRBJ2-7; the match to TRBD2 covers 8 bases. J gave up 3 bases and V 4 bases, and 6 bases lay outside the gene matches. Germline lookup yields CDR1 SGDLS and CDR2 YYNGEE. CDR3 size: 14 residues. CDR3 bases: TGTGCCAGCAGCCCCGGGGGGGGGAGCTACGAGCAGTACTTC. It translates to CASSPGGGSYEQYF. Together with reference TRBV9 and TRBJ2-7, the CDR3 gives the full variable domain: DSGVTQTPKHLITATGQRVTLRCSPRSGDLSVYWYQQSLDQGLQFLIQYYNGEERAKGNILERFSAQQFPDLHSELNLSSLELGDSALYFCASSPGGGSYEQYFGPGTRLTVT.

This chain connects TRBV7-9 to TRBJ2-2; TRBD2 agrees at 12 bases. There are 17 residues in the CDR3. Germline values: CDR1 SEHNR, CDR2 FQNEAQ (reference sequence). V gave up 4 bases and J gave up 1 base; unmatched junction bases: 4. CDR3 DNA: TGTGCCAGCAGCTCCCGACTAGCGGGAGAGAACACCGGGGAGCTGTTTTTT. Its protein is CASSSRLAGENTGELFF.

In DNA, the CDR3 is TGCGCCAGCGGAAGGAACCAAGGACAGAAAGAGACCCAGTACTTC. The encoded protein is CASGRNQGQKETQYF. J is TRBJ2-5 and V is TRBV10-1; TRBD1 is a possible D gene (6 bases). Germline-derived CDR1 and CDR2 are WNHNN and SYGVQD (reference sequence). This CDR3 has 15 amino acids. Trimming shortened V by 8 bases and J by 3 bases, and 19 bases separated the two germline ends.

The V gene is TRBV7-3, the J gene TRBJ2-7; no clear D. CDR3 size: 15 residues. Trimming stripped 6 bases from V and 2 bases from J, with 17 bases between. CDR1 and CDR2 (germline): SGHTA, FQGTGA. CDR3 in amino acids: CASRGPGRNPYEQYF. The CDR3 DNA reads TGTGCCAGCAGGGGCCCTGGTAGAAACCCCTACGAGCAGTACTTC. The whole variable domain, remainder taken from reference TRBV7-3 and TRBJ2-7, is GAGVSQTPSNKVTEKGKYVELRCDPISGHTALYWYRQSLGQGPEFLIYFQGTGAADDSGLPNDRFFAVRPEGSVSTLKIQRTERGDSAVYLCASRGPGRNPYEQYFGPGTRLTVT.

CDR3 sequence (DNA): TGTGCCAGCATGTGGGAGAAGACCCAGTACTTC. This gives the protein CASMWEKTQYF. V gene TRBV2 combines with J gene TRBJ2-5, with a possible D match to TRBD2 (5 bases). Trimming pared 7 bases from V and 6 bases from J, leaving 9 bases between. Germline CDR1 SNHLY, CDR2 FYNNEI. The CDR3 extends over 11 amino acids.

This chain connects TRBV5-4 to TRBJ2-5; TRBD1 or TRBD2 may be the D gene (6 bases each). CDR1 and CDR2 (germline): SGHNT, YYREEE (reference sequence). V lost 2 bases and J lost 4, with 12 bases in between. This CDR3 contains 14 residues. The DNA of the CDR3 is TGTGCCAGCAGCTTATCGGGGGCAAGAGAGACCCAGTACTTC. It is translated as CASSLSGARETQYF. The full variable domain, in which reference TRBV5-4 and TRBJ2-5 provide the parts outside the CDR3, is ETGVTQSPTHLIKTRGQQVTLRCSSQSGHNTVSWYQQALGQGPQFIFQYYREEENGRGNFPPRFSGLQFPNYSSELNVNALELDDSALYLCASSLSGARETQYFGPGTRLLVL.

The rearrangement uses TRBV28 and TRBJ2-1, with unresolved D. This CDR3 is built from 14 residues. The germline V and J ends were trimmed by 6 bases and 0 bases, with 9 bases remaining between them. Germline V gene lookup returns CDR1 MDHEN and CDR2 SYDVKM. In DNA form, the CDR3 reads TGTGCCAGCAGATCCCGCAGCTCCTACAATGAGCAGTTCTTC. Residues: CASRSRSSYNEQFF.

CDR3 sequence reads: CASSLALKYNEQFF. CDR3 coding DNA: TGTGCCAGCAGCTTAGCGCTAAAGTACAATGAGCAGTTCTTC. This rearrangement joins TRBV7-9 to TRBJ2-1, with D uncertain. Germline V gives CDR1 SEHNR, CDR2 FQNEAQ (reference sequence). This CDR3 comprises 14 residues. The V gene lost 0 bases and the J gene lost 4 bases, with 7 bases spanning the gap.

This chain connects TRBV21-1 to TRBJ2-3. TRBV21-1 is a recognized pseudogene. The CDR3 extends over 13 amino acids. CDR3: CARRRAPTDTQYF. CDR3 DNA: TGTGCCAGACGACGAGCCCCCACAGATACGCAGTATTTT.